This T cell receptor (beta chain) emerged from a study of identical twins. Whole-study findings and limits: Beta out-of-frame sequences showed weaker excess sharing between twins. Cross-sectional statistical analysis, not tracking of the same donors, underpinned the conclusions.

The authors used template switching to add a universal primer site and gave cDNA unique molecular identifiers. Using its own MiXCR run on the 5' RACE reads, TCRdb lists one record per CDR3 protein. The sample consists of some 710,000 distinct CDR3 sequences, roughly 6.2% of them appearing once. The V gene lost 0 bases and the J gene lost 2 bases, with 12 bases spanning the gap. The CDR3 spans 15 residues. CDR1 and CDR2 (germline): SGHRS, YFSETQ. In the case of this clonotype: Antigen specificity is unknown.

The receptor's source is a man aged 18 to 30 in good health. Sequences were obtained from naive T cells sorted from blood. This chain links TRBV5-1 with TRBJ2-7, with D maybe TRBD1 (6 bases). The CDR3 nucleotides read TGCGCCAGCAGCTTGGTTAGGACAGAAACCTACGAGCAGTACGTC. It yields the protein CASSLVRTETYEQYV.